A selection of T cell receptor beta chains follows, all from one sample in a study of shared clonotypes between healthy human individuals. Profiled with immunoSEQ multiplex PCR; TCRdb holds only in-frame clones, not every one. The repertoire holds some 1.5 million clones, about 96% seen once, with about 1% in the top ten. The sequencing sample was made of naive CD4+ T cells sorted from blood. The source of these receptors is a man in his thirties or forties in good health. The CDR3 runs from the conserved cysteine through the conserved F or W. The D gene is left open where the match is weak. Rows may omit the clone size; those that give it use once, few, many or a size class.

CASSLGTGEGPQHF,TGTGCCAGCAGCCTAGGGACAGGAGAGGGGCCCCAGCATTTT,TRBV4-2,TRBJ1-5,.,TRBD1
CASSDRINEQFF,TGTGCCAGCAGTGACCGGATCAATGAGCAGTTCTTC,TRBV25-1,TRBJ2-1,.,.
CASSIRTGAQETQYF,TGTGCCAGTAGTATTCGGACAGGGGCGCAAGAGACCCAGTACTTC,TRBV19,TRBJ2-5,once,TRBD1
CASRRGTGQETQYF,TGTGCCAGCAGGAGGGGGACAGGGCAAGAGACCCAGTACTTC,TRBV9,TRBJ2-5,.,TRBD1
CASSLVPPTTGETQYF,TGCGCCAGCAGCTTGGTCCCGCCCACCACGGGGGAGACCCAGTACTTC,TRBV5-1,TRBJ2-5,.,.
CASSPGLSYEQYF,TGTGCCAGCAGCCCGGGCCTTTCCTACGAGCAGTACTTC,TRBV7-8,TRBJ2-7,.,.
CASSHIGEGAVNEKLFF,TGCGCCAGCAGCCATATAGGGGAGGGGGCGGTTAATGAAAAACTGTTTTTT,TRBV4-1,TRBJ1-4,.,TRBD1
CATSREYSGTSGRAKNYNEQFF,TGTGCCACCAGCAGAGAATACTCCGGGACTAGCGGGAGGGCTAAAAACTACAATGAGCAGTTCTTC,TRBV15,TRBJ2-1,.,TRBD2
CASSLGVTDTQYF,TGTGCCAGCAGCTTAGGGGTCACAGATACGCAGTATTTT,TRBV11-3,TRBJ2-3,.,.
CASSLRVNEKLFF,TGTGCCAGCAGCCTCAGGGTTAATGAAAAACTGTTTTTT,TRBV7-9,TRBJ1-4,.,.
CASSYGRNYEKLFF,TGTGCCAGCAGTTACGGGCGAAACTATGAAAAACTGTTTTTT,TRBV6-5,TRBJ1-4,.,.
CATRQKRNTEAFF,TGTGCCACCAGACAGAAGCGCAACACTGAAGCTTTCTTT,TRBV6-1,TRBJ1-1,once,.
CASKGHRTITEAFF,TGTGCCAGCAAAGGCCACCGGACGATCACTGAAGCTTTCTTT,TRBV28,TRBJ1-1,.,.
CARPGVRGSYTF,TGTGCCCGCCCAGGGGTCCGGGGCAGCTACACCTTC,TRBV30,TRBJ1-2,.,.
CASSGASGTEAFF,TGTGCCAGTTCGGGGGCCTCGGGTACTGAAGCTTTCTTT,TRBV9,TRBJ1-1,.,.
CASSASNEQFF,TGTGCCAGCAGCGCTTCCAATGAGCAGTTCTTC,TRBV9,TRBJ2-1,.,.
CASSLVHVNTGELFF,TGTGCCAGCAGCTTAGTACACGTCAACACCGGGGAGCTGTTTTTT,TRBV7-2,TRBJ2-2,.,.
CAWSSRGSVADTQYF,TGTGCCTGGAGTTCTCGGGGGTCTGTCGCAGATACGCAGTATTTT,TRBV30,TRBJ2-3,.,.
CASSYSWGGQPQHF,TGTGCCAGCAGTTACTCGTGGGGCGGGCAGCCCCAGCATTTT,TRBV6-5,TRBJ1-5,.,.
CASSNPFRDTQYF,TGTGCCAGCAGCAACCCCTTCAGAGATACGCAGTATTTT,TRBV14,TRBJ2-3,.,.
CASSLAKTFPLIYNEQFF,TGCGCCAGCAGCTTGGCTAAGACCTTTCCCCTTATATACAATGAGCAGTTCTTC,TRBV5-1,TRBJ2-1,.,.
CASSYSTGPTYGYTF,TGTGCCAGCAGTTACTCAACAGGACCTACCTATGGCTACACCTTC,TRBV6-5,TRBJ1-2,.,.
CASNRKTNTEAFF,TGTGCCAGCAACCGAAAGACGAACACTGAAGCTTTCTTT,TRBV2,TRBJ1-1,.,.
CASSDGPHERNTIYF,TGTGCCAGCAGCGACGGGCCACACGAAAGAAACACCATATATTTT,TRBV6-1,TRBJ1-3,.,.
CASSQIIHTQYF,TGCGCCAGCAGCCAAATAATCCATACGCAGTATTTT,TRBV4-1,TRBJ2-3,.,.
CASSVAGKGTDTQYF,TGTGCCAGCAGCGTAGCCGGGAAAGGAACAGATACGCAGTATTTT,TRBV9,TRBJ2-3,.,.
CAWSTRQVGQPQHF,TGTGCCTGGAGTACGCGACAGGTGGGTCAGCCCCAGCATTTT,TRBV30,TRBJ1-5,.,.
CASNRAVYQPQHF,TGTGCCAGCAATAGGGCAGTCTATCAGCCCCAGCATTTT,TRBV2,TRBJ1-5,.,.
CASSPVRLADSYEQYF,TGTGCCAGCTCACCGGTGCGACTAGCGGACTCCTACGAGCAGTACTTC,TRBV18,TRBJ2-7,.,TRBD2
CASSLDRVWGGYTF,TGTGCCAGCAGCTTAGACAGGGTGTGGGGCGGCTACACCTTC,TRBV7-2,TRBJ1-2,once,.
CASSRAGGNEKLFF,TGTGCCAGCAGCAGGGCCGGGGGGAACGAAAAACTGTTTTTT,TRBV2,TRBJ1-4,.,.
CASSHTGLGRDRWNEQYF,TGTGCCAGCTCCCACACCGGACTCGGGAGAGATCGCTGGAACGAGCAGTACTTC,TRBV27,TRBJ2-7,.,.
CASSLYYLGETQYF,TGTGCCAGCAGTTTATATTACCTAGGGGAGACCCAGTACTTC,TRBV28,TRBJ2-5,.,.
CASSPVQSSYNEQFF,TGTGCCAGCTCACCGGTACAGTCCTCCTACAATGAGCAGTTCTTC,TRBV18,TRBJ2-1,.,.
CARFQETQYF,TGTGCCAGATTCCAAGAGACCCAGTACTTC,TRBV28,TRBJ2-5,few,.
CASSLEGTDTQYF,TGTGCCAGCAGCTTGGAGGGAACAGATACGCAGTATTTT,TRBV5-4,TRBJ2-3,once,.
CASSLVTGELFF,TGTGCCAGCAGCTTGGTGACCGGGGAGCTGTTTTTT,TRBV7-9,TRBJ2-2,.,.
CATSRASRGSIREKLFF,TGTGCCACCAGCAGAGCCTCAAGGGGGTCCATTAGGGAAAAACTGTTTTTT,TRBV15,TRBJ1-4,.,.
CASSIQSGTGAVTIYF,TGTGCCAGTAGTATCCAATCCGGGACAGGAGCTGTCACCATATATTTT,TRBV19,TRBJ1-3,.,TRBD1
CASSQKGTGVAYEQYF,TGTGCCAGCTCACAGAAGGGGACCGGGGTTGCCTACGAGCAGTACTTC,TRBV18,TRBJ2-7,.,.
CASSQDLGGLAVNEQFF,TGCGCCAGCAGCCAAGACCTGGGGGGACTAGCTGTAAATGAGCAGTTCTTC,TRBV4-3,TRBJ2-1,.,TRBD2
CASTPQARYEQYF,TGTGCCAGCACCCCGCAGGCACGGTACGAGCAGTACTTC,TRBV28,TRBJ2-7,.,.
CSVHTGAYEQYF,TGCAGCGTCCACACGGGTGCCTACGAGCAGTACTTC,TRBV29-1,TRBJ2-7,.,.
CASSASGRWTYEQYF,TGCGCCAGCAGCGCTAGCGGGAGATGGACCTACGAGCAGTACTTC,TRBV5-1,TRBJ2-7,.,TRBD2
CASVQGHEQYF,TGTGCCAGCGTACAGGGGCACGAGCAGTACTTC,TRBV28,TRBJ2-7,.,TRBD1
CASPSGGELFF,TGTGCCAGCCCCTCCGGCGGGGAGCTGTTTTTT,TRBV7-9,TRBJ2-2,.,.
CAWSGLAVNTGELFF,TGTGCCTGGAGTGGGCTAGCGGTGAACACCGGGGAGCTGTTTTTT,TRBV30,TRBJ2-2,.,TRBD2
CASTRGAATDTQYF,TGTGCCAGCACGCGGGGAGCCGCGACAGATACGCAGTATTTT,TRBV9,TRBJ2-3,.,.
CASSVGLAGRLVEQFF,TGTGCCAGCAGTGTTGGGCTAGCGGGCCGTCTAGTCGAGCAGTTCTTC,TRBV2,TRBJ2-1,.,TRBD2
CASTQGTGRGNEQFF,TGTGCCAGCACCCAGGGTACAGGGAGGGGCAATGAGCAGTTCTTC,TRBV28,TRBJ2-1,.,.
CASSYYSLDHTQYF,TGTGCCAGCAGTTACTACAGCTTAGATCATACGCAGTATTTT,TRBV6-6,TRBJ2-3,.,.
CASSRGWRPERTNGYTF,TGTGCCAGCAGCCGCGGGTGGCGACCCGAGCGGACGAATGGCTACACCTTC,TRBV28,TRBJ1-2,.,.
CASSQSGTPSYEQYF,TGTGCCAGCAGCCAAAGCGGGACGCCTTCCTACGAGCAGTACTTC,TRBV7-9,TRBJ2-7,.,TRBD2